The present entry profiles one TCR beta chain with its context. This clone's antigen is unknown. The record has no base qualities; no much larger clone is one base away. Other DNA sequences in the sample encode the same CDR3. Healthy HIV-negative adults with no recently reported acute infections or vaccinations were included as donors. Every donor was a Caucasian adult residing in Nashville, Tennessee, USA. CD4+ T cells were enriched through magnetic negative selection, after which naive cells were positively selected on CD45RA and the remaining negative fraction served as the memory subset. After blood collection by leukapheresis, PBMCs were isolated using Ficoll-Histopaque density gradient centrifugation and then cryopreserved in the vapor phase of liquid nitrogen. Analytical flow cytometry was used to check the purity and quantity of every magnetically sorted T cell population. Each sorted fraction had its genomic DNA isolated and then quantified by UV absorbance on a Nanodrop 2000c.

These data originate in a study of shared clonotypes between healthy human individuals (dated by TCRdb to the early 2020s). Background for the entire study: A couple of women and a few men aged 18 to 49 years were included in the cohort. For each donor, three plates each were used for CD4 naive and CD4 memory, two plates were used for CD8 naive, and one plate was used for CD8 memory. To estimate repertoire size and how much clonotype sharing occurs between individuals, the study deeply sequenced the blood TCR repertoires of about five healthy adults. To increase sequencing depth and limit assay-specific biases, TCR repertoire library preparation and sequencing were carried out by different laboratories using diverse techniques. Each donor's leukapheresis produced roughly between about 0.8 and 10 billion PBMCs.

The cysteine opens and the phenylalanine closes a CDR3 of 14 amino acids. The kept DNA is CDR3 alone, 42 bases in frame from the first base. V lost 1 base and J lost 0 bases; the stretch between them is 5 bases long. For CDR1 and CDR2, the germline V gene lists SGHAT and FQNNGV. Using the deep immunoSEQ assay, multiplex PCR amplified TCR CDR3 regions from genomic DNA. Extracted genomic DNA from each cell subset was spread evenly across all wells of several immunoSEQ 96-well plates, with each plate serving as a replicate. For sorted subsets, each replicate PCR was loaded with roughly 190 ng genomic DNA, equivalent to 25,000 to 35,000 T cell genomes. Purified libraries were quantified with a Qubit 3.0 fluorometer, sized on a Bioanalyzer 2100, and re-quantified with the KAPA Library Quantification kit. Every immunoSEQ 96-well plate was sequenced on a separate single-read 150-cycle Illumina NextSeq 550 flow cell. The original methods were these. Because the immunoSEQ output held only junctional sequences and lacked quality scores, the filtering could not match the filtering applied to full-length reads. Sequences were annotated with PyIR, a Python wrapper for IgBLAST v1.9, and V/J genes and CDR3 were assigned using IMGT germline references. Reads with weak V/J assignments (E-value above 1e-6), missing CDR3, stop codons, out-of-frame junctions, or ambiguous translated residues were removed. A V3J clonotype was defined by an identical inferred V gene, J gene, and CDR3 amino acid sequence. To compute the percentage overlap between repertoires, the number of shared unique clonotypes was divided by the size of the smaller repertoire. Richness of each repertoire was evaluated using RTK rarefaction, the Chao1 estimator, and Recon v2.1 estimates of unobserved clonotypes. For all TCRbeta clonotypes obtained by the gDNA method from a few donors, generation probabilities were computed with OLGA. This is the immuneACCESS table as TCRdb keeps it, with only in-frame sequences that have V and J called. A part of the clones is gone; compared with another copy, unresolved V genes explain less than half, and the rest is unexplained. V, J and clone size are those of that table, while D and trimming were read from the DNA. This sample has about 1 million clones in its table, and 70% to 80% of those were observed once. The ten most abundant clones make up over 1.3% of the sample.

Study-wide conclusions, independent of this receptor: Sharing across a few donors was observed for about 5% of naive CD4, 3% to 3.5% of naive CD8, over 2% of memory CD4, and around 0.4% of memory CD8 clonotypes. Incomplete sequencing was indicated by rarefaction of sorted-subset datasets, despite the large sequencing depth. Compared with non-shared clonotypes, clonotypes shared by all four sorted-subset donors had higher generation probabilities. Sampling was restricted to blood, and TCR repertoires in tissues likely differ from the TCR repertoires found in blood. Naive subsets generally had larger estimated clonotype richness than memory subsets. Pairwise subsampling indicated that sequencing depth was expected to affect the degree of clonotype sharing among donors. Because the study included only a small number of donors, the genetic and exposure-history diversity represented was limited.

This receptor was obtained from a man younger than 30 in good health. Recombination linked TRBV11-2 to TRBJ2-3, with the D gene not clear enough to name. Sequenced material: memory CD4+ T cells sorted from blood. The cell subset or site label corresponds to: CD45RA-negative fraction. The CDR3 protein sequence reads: CASSLGRSTDTQYF. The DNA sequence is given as TGTGCCAGCAGCTTAGGACGGAGCACAGATACGCAGTATTTT.